One sample yielded the 32 T cell receptor beta chains listed below, sequenced in a study of shared clonotypes between healthy human individuals. The assay was immunoSEQ multiplex PCR, and TCRdb's table has in-frame clones only and misses some. In the table there are some 2,500,000 clones, approximately 94% of which are singletons. The sequencing sample was made of naive CD4+ T cells from PBMCs. The subset denotes: CD45RA+ positively selected. These receptors were taken from a man younger than 35 in good health. Some clones in this sample may be carry-over from other donors' samples.

This sequence joins TRBV9 and TRBJ2-5, with D possibly TRBD1 on 6 matching bases. The CDR3 extends over 15 amino acids. Trimming stripped 4 bases from V and 5 bases from J, with 18 bases between. CDR1 and CDR2 (germline): SGDLS, YYNGEE. Here the CDR3 DNA reads TGTGCCAGCAGCCCACCCGGACAGCGTTCCGAGACCCAGTACTTC. Protein product: CASSPPGQRSETQYF.

CDR3 nucleotides: TGTGCCTGGAGTGTTTTGGGACGTCTCAACTACACCTTC. It translates to CAWSVLGRLNYTF. V is TRBV30 and J is TRBJ1-2, with a tentative D call TRBD1 (5 bases). This CDR3 is 13 amino acids long. CDR1 and CDR2 from the germline V gene are GTSNPN and SVGIG (reference sequence). Trimming took off 0 bases at V and 10 bases at J, with 15 bases between the two ends.

V is TRBV28 and J is TRBJ1-5, with D possibly being TRBD1 (6 bases). Trimming removed 6 bases at V and 6 bases at J, with 15 bases between. The CDR3 covers 14 residues. Germline-derived CDR1 and CDR2 are MDHEN and SYDVKM. CDR3 in amino acids: CASSPRGGIQPQHF. The CDR3 DNA reads TGTGCCAGCAGCCCCAGGGGAGGTATTCAGCCCCAGCATTTT.

The chain uses TRBV7-2 and TRBJ1-1, with 10 bases lining up with TRBD1. Germline V lookup: CDR1 SGHTA, CDR2 FQGNSA. V shed 5 bases and J 4 bases; nucleotides not matched to a gene: 7. This CDR3 contains 15 residues. The CDR3 DNA sequence: TGTGCCAGCAGCAGTACGGGACAGGGGACCACTGAAGCTTTCTTT. This translates into CASSSTGQGTTEAFF.

In DNA, the CDR3 is TGTGCCAGCAGTAAACAAACAGGGGACAAACTGTTTTTT. Protein: CASSKQTGDKLFF. V gene TRBV6-5 combines with J gene TRBJ1-4; TRBD1 matches at 7 bases. The CDR3 sequence is 13 residues long. V trimming: 5 bases; J trimming: 11 bases; junction bases outside the gene matches: 8. CDR1 is MNHEY and CDR2 is SVGAGI in the germline V gene.

The J gene is TRBJ2-7, the V gene TRBV4-2; 7 bases match TRBD2. The CDR3 has 16 residues. The germline gives CDR1 LGHNA, CDR2 YNFKEQ. V shed 2 bases and J 6 bases; nucleotides not matched to a gene: 13. CDR3 in DNA: TGTGCCAGCAGCCAATCATACGCTGCGGGAGATAGCGAGCAGTACTTC. Translating gives CASSQSYAAGDSEQYF.

V usage is TRBV4-3 and J usage is TRBJ2-3, with 10 nucleotides matching TRBD2. This CDR3 is 15 amino acids long. CDR1 LGHNA and CDR2 YSLEER come from the germline V gene. V was clipped by 4 bases and J by 2 bases; unmatched bases: 3. CDR3 region: CASSRGTSATDTQYF. The CDR3, as DNA: TGCGCCAGCAGCCGGGGGACTAGCGCCACAGATACGCAGTATTTT.

The V and J genes are TRBV5-6 and TRBJ2-1; TRBD1 might be the D (6 bases). V lost 4 bases to trimming and J lost 1 base, with 15 bases between them. Germline V gene lookup returns CDR1 SGHDT and CDR2 YYEEEE. The CDR3 has 16 amino acids. The CDR3 nucleotides read TGTGCCAGCAGCCGCCTAGGCCAGGGGTCCTACAATGAGCAGTTCTTC. Translated, it gives CASSRLGQGSYNEQFF.

The chain has TRBV5-1 and TRBJ1-1; a possible D gene is TRBD1 (6 bases). The V gene's germline CDR1 is SGHRS and CDR2 YFSETQ. The CDR3 sequence is 15 residues long. V lost 1 base to trimming and J lost 1 base, with 11 bases between them. CDR3 residues: CASSLTMGQNTEAFF. CDR3 nucleotides: TGCGCCAGCAGCTTGACAATGGGACAGAACACTGAAGCTTTCTTT.

The J gene is TRBJ1-4, the V gene TRBV15; D is ambiguous. The CDR3 is 16 amino acids. V was trimmed by 0 bases and J by 0 bases, leaving 8 bases between them. The germline gives CDR1 LNHNV, CDR2 YYDKDF (reference sequence). CDR3 sequence: CATSRDPRPTNEKLFF. The CDR3 DNA is TGTGCCACCAGCAGAGACCCCCGGCCAACTAATGAAAAACTGTTTTTT.

V is TRBV7-8 and J is TRBJ2-2, with D possibly being TRBD2 (5 bases). Germline-derived CDR1 and CDR2 are SGHVS and FQNEAQ. V was pared by 2 bases and J by 6 bases, with 13 bases between. The CDR3 is 15 amino acids. The CDR3 protein is CASSLRRLLAGELFF. DNA for the CDR3: TGTGCCAGCAGCTTAAGGCGGTTACTAGCCGGGGAGCTGTTTTTT. The variable domain in full, completed from reference TRBV7-8 and TRBJ2-2, reads GAGVSQSPRYKVAKRGQDVALRCDPISGHVSLFWYQQALGQGPEFLTYFQNEAQLDKSGLPSDRFFAERPEGSVSTLKIQRTQQEDSAVYLCASSLRRLLAGELFFGEGSRLTVL.

The chain has TRBV27 and TRBJ1-5; 12 nucleotides agree with TRBD1. The CDR3 sequence is 16 residues long. The V and J ends lost 3 bases and 5 bases, in that order; junction bases with no gene match: 5. Per germline, CDR1 MNHEY and CDR2 SMNVEV (reference sequence). The CDR3 DNA follows: TGTGCCAGCAGTTTTACGGGACAGGGGGCGGATCAGCCCCAGCATTTT. It translates to CASSFTGQGADQPQHF.

This clone was seen once. This specimen includes other DNA sequences encoding the same CDR3. The DNA of the CDR3 is TGTGCCAGCAGCCAGGGGGGACAGCAAGAGACCCAGTACTTC. Translation gives CASSQGGQQETQYF. The chain carries TRBV4-2 and TRBJ2-5; weak D call: TRBD1 (7 bases). Trimming removed 3 bases at V and 2 bases at J, with 10 bases between. From germline, CDR1 is LGHNA and CDR2 YNFKEQ. The CDR3 sequence is 14 residues long.

The rearrangement joins TRBV6-5 to TRBJ2-1, with D tentatively TRBD1 (6 bases). CDR1 is MNHEY and CDR2 is SVGAGI in the germline V gene. The CDR3 has 13 residues. With 2 bases removed from V and 15 bases from J, the gap between germline ends came to 17 bases. CDR3 loop: CASSYQDRFGLFF. The CDR3 nucleotides are TGTGCCAGCAGTTACCAGGACAGATTTGGGCTGTTCTTC.

The rearrangement joins TRBV28 to TRBJ2-7; 11 bases agree with TRBD1. Germline CDR1 is MDHEN and CDR2 is SYDVKM. V shed 3 bases, J shed 7 bases, and the junction held 11 bases outside the gene matches. The CDR3 loop spans 16 amino acids. CDR3 DNA: TGTGCCAGCAGTTTGGGGACTGTGGGACAGGGGGAAGAGCAGTACTTC. Residues: CASSLGTVGQGEEQYF.

The chain couples TRBV14 to TRBJ2-1; unclear D gene. Trimming removed 1 base at V and 4 bases at J, with 14 bases between. CDR3 length: 16 amino acids. The germline gives CDR1 SGHDN, CDR2 FVKESK. The CDR3 reads CASSQVGPGKYNEQFF. Here the CDR3 DNA reads TGTGCCAGCAGCCAAGTTGGGCCAGGCAAATACAATGAGCAGTTCTTC.

This chain connects TRBV29-1 to TRBJ2-3; D is perhaps TRBD2 (6 bases). This CDR3 is 12 amino acids long. The germline V gene encodes CDR1 SQVTM and CDR2 ANQGSEA. V lost 7 bases to trimming and J lost 4 bases, with 12 bases between them. The CDR3 DNA follows: TGCAGCGCCGATCCGGGGGCAGATACGCAGTATTTT. Protein: CSADPGADTQYF.

This chain connects TRBV28 to TRBJ1-2; TRBD1 matches at 10 bases. From germline, CDR1 is MDHEN and CDR2 SYDVKM. The J segment lost 4 bases and the V segment lost 6 bases, leaving 8 bases of the junction unmatched. CDR3 length: 15 amino acids. The CDR3 loop reads CASSLDRGRIYGYTF. The DNA for the CDR3 is TGTGCCAGCAGCCTAGACAGGGGGCGCATCTATGGCTACACCTTC.

This clone was detected once. This rearrangement joins TRBV11-2 to TRBJ2-1; TRBD2 agrees at 12 bases. This CDR3 has 17 residues. Germline CDR1 reads SGHAT; CDR2 reads FQNNGV. With V trimmed by 5 bases and J by 10 bases, 15 bases remained unmatched. CDR3 sequence reads: CASSNLFRLAGAGEQFF. DNA of the CDR3: TGTGCCAGCAGCAATCTGTTTAGACTAGCGGGAGCTGGGGAGCAGTTCTTC.

Concerning this clone: The junction differs from germline at one of its ends, possibly a read error. The chain links TRBV20-1 to TRBJ1-1; tentatively, D is TRBD1 (5 bases). Germline CDR1 and CDR2: DFQATT and SNEGSKA (reference sequence). The CDR3 contains 9 residues. CDR3 sequence reads: CRGGVAYKF. DNA of the CDR3: TGCAGAGGAGGGGTCGCATACAAATTT.

On this clone: The sample has other DNA sequences that encode this CDR3 too. V usage is TRBV9 and J usage is TRBJ2-1; tentative D call: TRBD2 (5 bases). This CDR3 contains 12 residues. In germline, CDR1 is SGDLS, CDR2 YYNGEE. Trimming left V 4 bases short and J 10 bases short, with 12 bases between. This chain's CDR3 is CASSPHEGEQFF. The CDR3 DNA sequence: TGTGCCAGCAGCCCCCATGAGGGAGAGCAGTTCTTC.

This chain connects TRBV5-1 to TRBJ2-5; no clear D. CDR1 and CDR2 (germline): SGHRS, YFSETQ. The CDR3 is 13 amino acids. V was cut by 1 base and J by 2 bases, with 6 bases left in between. The CDR3 here is CASSLILQETQYF. CDR3 nucleotide sequence: TGCGCCAGCAGCTTGATTCTGCAAGAGACCCAGTACTTC.

The chain uses TRBV11-2 and TRBJ2-7, with D uncertain. Germline-derived CDR1 and CDR2 are SGHAT and FQNNGV. CDR3 length: 16 amino acids. Trimming removed 4 bases from V and 0 bases from J, with 16 bases in between. The CDR3 nucleotides read TGTGCCAGCAGCTCACGGGTTGAGCGTAGCTCCTACGAGCAGTACTTC. It specifies CASSSRVERSSYEQYF.

V and J are TRBV18 and TRBJ1-3; TRBD1 matches 7 bases. The trim removed 0 bases at V and 4 bases at J, leaving 9 bases unmatched. The CDR3 loop spans 17 amino acids. In germline, CDR1 is KGHSH, CDR2 LQKENI. CDR3 DNA sequence: TGTGCCAGCTCACCACCAGGGGGACAGAGCAGAGGAAACACCATATATTTT. Amino acids: CASSPPGGQSRGNTIYF.

J is TRBJ1-2 and V is TRBV7-9; 7 bases are shared with TRBD1. The V and J ends lost 5 bases and 6 bases, in that order; junction bases with no gene match: 12. Germline V CDR1 and CDR2: SEHNR, FQNEAQ (reference sequence). The CDR3 is 15 residues long. As DNA, the CDR3 is TGTGCCAGCAGCCCGAAACAGGGGTTAAATCATGGCTACACCTTC. This gives the protein CASSPKQGLNHGYTF.

The chain has TRBV29-1 and TRBJ2-1; 10 bases agree with TRBD1. The junction had 5 bases not matched to a gene; V was cut back by 3 bases and J by 0 bases. Germline V lookup: CDR1 SQVTM, CDR2 ANQGSEA. The CDR3 runs 16 residues. This CDR3 reads CSVEKRDRGSYNEQFF. CDR3 coding DNA: TGCAGCGTTGAGAAGCGGGACAGGGGCTCCTACAATGAGCAGTTCTTC.

The CDR3 nucleotides read TGCGCCAGCAGCTTGGTCACAGGCGCAGAGACCCAGTACTTC. Encoded protein: CASSLVTGAETQYF. This chain links TRBV5-1 with TRBJ2-5; TRBD1 is a possible D gene (5 bases). V lost 0 bases to trimming and J lost 4 bases, with 10 bases between them. Germline V gene sequence: CDR1 SGHRS, CDR2 YFSETQ. This CDR3 contains 14 residues.

V usage is TRBV30 and J usage is TRBJ2-3; D is undetermined. Trimming pared 0 bases from V and 1 base from J, leaving 14 bases between. The CDR3 consists of 16 residues. CDR1 GTSNPN and CDR2 SVGIG come from the germline V gene (reference sequence). CDR3 region: CAWSVQTFGGTDTQYF. The CDR3 DNA is TGTGCCTGGAGTGTACAGACCTTCGGTGGCACAGATACGCAGTATTTT. The entire variable domain, with the rest obtained from reference TRBV30 and TRBJ2-3, is as follows: SQTIHQWPATLVQPVGSPLSLECTVEGTSNPNLYWYRQAAGRGLQLLFYSVGIGQISSEVPQNLSASRPQDRQFILSSKKLLLSDSGFYLCAWSVQTFGGTDTQYFGPGTRLTVL.

The gene calls are TRBV25-1 and TRBJ1-1; D is possibly TRBD1 (6 bases). Trimming removed 2 bases from V and 11 bases from J, with 15 bases in between. CDR1 is MGHDK, CDR2 SYGVNS, per germline. The CDR3 contains 13 residues. The DNA of the CDR3 is TGTGCCAGCAGTGAAATTTGGGGGGCAGAGGCTTTCTTT. Encoded protein: CASSEIWGAEAFF.

The genes are TRBV20-1 and TRBJ2-2; D unresolved. Germline V gene lookup returns CDR1 DFQATT and CDR2 SNEGSKA (reference sequence). V was cut by 5 bases and J by 7 bases, with 8 bases left in between. CDR3 length equals 11 residues. CDR3 in amino acids: CSAVRFGELFF. CDR3 sequence (DNA): TGCAGTGCTGTTAGATTCGGGGAGCTGTTTTTT.

The chain couples TRBV30 to TRBJ1-4, with D possibly TRBD1 on 5 matching bases. Germline V gives CDR1 GTSNPN, CDR2 SVGIG (reference sequence). This CDR3 spans 14 amino acids. Trimming stripped 2 bases from V and 4 bases from J, with 11 bases between. The CDR3 protein is CAWSMGENNEKLFF. CDR3 in DNA: TGTGCCTGGAGTATGGGGGAAAATAATGAAAAACTGTTTTTT.

This clone was seen more than once but under ten times. The chain joins TRBV7-2 to TRBJ1-4; 7 bases match TRBD1. The germline V gene encodes CDR1 SGHTA and CDR2 FQGNSA. The V segment lost 3 bases and the J segment 4 bases; nucleotides outside the gene matches: 8. The CDR3 consists of 16 residues. The CDR3 DNA is TGTGCCAGCAGCTTTATGCCGGGACAGCTTAATGAAAAACTGTTTTTT. Translated: CASSFMPGQLNEKLFF.